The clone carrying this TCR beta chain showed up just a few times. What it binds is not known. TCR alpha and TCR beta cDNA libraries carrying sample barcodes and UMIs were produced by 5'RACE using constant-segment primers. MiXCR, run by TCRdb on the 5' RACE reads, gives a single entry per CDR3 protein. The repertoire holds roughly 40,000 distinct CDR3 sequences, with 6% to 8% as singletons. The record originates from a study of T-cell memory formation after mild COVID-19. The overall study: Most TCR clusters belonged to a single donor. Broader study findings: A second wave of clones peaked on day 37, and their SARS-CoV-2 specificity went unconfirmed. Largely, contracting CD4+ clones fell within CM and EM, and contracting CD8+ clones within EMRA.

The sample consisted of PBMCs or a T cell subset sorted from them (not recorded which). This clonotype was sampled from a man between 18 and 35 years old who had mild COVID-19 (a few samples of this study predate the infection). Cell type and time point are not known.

The CDR3 DNA reads as TGTGCCAGCAGTTACACTAATACAGATACGCAGTATTTT. Amino acids: CASSYTNTDTQYF. The V and J genes are TRBV6-5 and TRBJ2-3, with D hard to call. This CDR3 has 13 residues. The germline CDR1 and CDR2 sequences are MNHEY and SVGAGI. V shed 2 bases and J shed 3 bases, with 6 bases lying between them.